Presented here are 21 T cell receptor beta chains from one specimen sequenced in a study of CD8 T cells in Susac syndrome. It was with random hexamers that roughly 0.45 to 1 ug RNA was reverse transcribed. Via MiXCR, TCRdb re-called the immunoSEQ multiplex PCR reads, giving one row per CDR3 protein. In the table there are 150,000 to 200,000 distinct CDR3 sequences, just under 95% of which are singletons. Sequencing was done on a sample of CD4+ T cells from PBMCs. The origin of the receptors is a human donor in good health.

This sequence joins TRBV3-1 and TRBJ1-6; 7 bases fit TRBD1. Germline-derived CDR1 and CDR2 are LGHDT and YNNKEL (reference sequence). Trimming cost V 4 bases and J 8 bases; bases outside gene matches: 5. This CDR3 comprises 14 residues. CDR3 residues: CASSRQGTDSPLHF. The CDR3 coding sequence is TGTGCCAGCAGCCGACAGGGTACTGATTCACCCCTCCACTTT. Combining the CDR3 with reference TRBV3-1 and TRBJ1-6 gives the whole variable domain DTAVSQTPKYLVTQMGNDKSIKCEQNLGHDTMYWYKQDSKKFLKIMFSYNNKELIINETVPNRFSPKSPDKAHLNLHINSLELGDSAVYFCASSRQGTDSPLHFGNGTRLTVT.

The chain recombines TRBV14 with TRBJ2-7; D call uncertain. The V end lost 4 bases, the J end lost 8 bases, and 9 bases lay between the germline ends. Per germline, CDR1 SGHDN and CDR2 FVKESK. CDR3 size: 11 residues. CDR3 DNA sequence: TGTGCCAGCAGCCCCGGTTCCAAGCAGTACTTC. It is translated as CASSPGSKQYF.

This chain joins TRBV19 and TRBJ1-2; D perhaps matches TRBD1 (6 bases). V was clipped by 10 bases and J by 5 bases, with 14 bases between them. The CDR3 loop spans 12 amino acids. Germline V gene lookup returns CDR1 LNHDA and CDR2 SQIVND (reference sequence). The CDR3: CATQGRGYGYTF. The CDR3 coding sequence is TGTGCCACTCAGGGGCGCGGGTATGGCTACACCTTC.

The chain is built from TRBV3-1 and TRBJ1-5; unclear D gene. The CDR3 length is 13 residues. V was pared by 3 bases and J by 7 bases, with 10 bases between. CDR1 is LGHDT and CDR2 is YNNKEL in the germline V gene (reference sequence). This CDR3 reads CASSQQDQQPQHF. CDR3 bases: TGTGCCAGCAGCCAGCAGGATCAACAGCCCCAGCATTTT.

The genes are TRBV7-8 and TRBJ2-7; 8 nucleotides agree with TRBD1. This CDR3 is 15 amino acids long. V shed 5 bases and J 6 bases; nucleotides not matched to a gene: 12. Per the germline V gene, CDR1 is SGHVS and CDR2 is FQNEAQ. The CDR3 nucleotides are TGTGCCAGCAGCCCGAGAGGACAGGGCTTTGGCGAGCAGTACTTC. Protein: CASSPRGQGFGEQYF.

The rearrangement joins TRBV15 to TRBJ2-5; D ambiguous. The V and J ends lost 1 base and 3 bases respectively, with 6 bases between them. This CDR3 has 13 residues. Germline CDR1 and CDR2: LNHNV and YYDKDF (reference sequence). The DNA for the CDR3 is TGTGCCACCAGCAGAGCCCCCAAAGAGACCCAGTACTTC. It specifies CATSRAPKETQYF. Full variable domain (outside the CDR3, taken from reference TRBV15 and TRBJ2-5): DAMVIQNPRYQVTQFGKPVTLSCSQTLNHNVMYWYQQKSSQAPKLLFHYYDKDFNNEADTPDNFQSRRPNTSFCFLDIRSPGLGDTAMYLCATSRAPKETQYFGPGTRLLVL.

Details on this clonotype: One end of the junction does not line up with germline, which may come from a read error. The chain is built from TRBV20-1 and TRBJ2-5, with D hard to call. The germline gives CDR1 DFQATT, CDR2 SNEGSKA (reference sequence). The CDR3 contains 14 residues. The CDR3 nucleotides are TGCAGTGCCAGAGTGTACTTGGGCCAAGAGACCCAGTACTTC. Translating it yields CSARVYLGQETQYF.

The gene calls are TRBV20-1 and TRBJ2-6; TRBD1 agrees at 7 bases. Germline trimming cut 3 bases from V and 0 bases from J; bases unmatched to any gene: 5. This CDR3 has 16 amino acids. Germline assignment: CDR1 DFQATT and CDR2 SNEGSKA (reference sequence). The CDR3 DNA reads TGCAGTGCTAGTGACAGGGATGACTCTGGGGCCAACGTCCTGACTTTC. It encodes CSASDRDDSGANVLTF.

The V and J genes are TRBV7-9 and TRBJ2-1; no firm D call. Trimming left V 7 bases short and J 3 bases short, with 10 bases between. CDR1 and CDR2 (germline): SEHNR, FQNEAQ (reference sequence). The CDR3 spans 13 residues. CDR3 in DNA: TGTGCCAGCACTAGGGTTAGCTACAATGAGCAGTTCTTC. This translates into CASTRVSYNEQFF.

V is TRBV20-1 and J is TRBJ2-5; D is tentatively TRBD1 or TRBD2 (5 bases each). Trimming took off 7 bases at V and 5 bases at J, with 17 bases between the two ends. The CDR3 covers 13 residues. The V gene's germline CDR1 is DFQATT and CDR2 SNEGSKA (reference sequence). CDR3 protein: CSEAGATQETQYF. DNA of the CDR3: TGCAGTGAAGCCGGGGCCACCCAGGAGACCCAGTACTTC.

In this sample, this clonotype turned up once. The chain links TRBV4-2 to TRBJ2-1; D is undetermined. V dropped 2 bases and J dropped 6 bases, with 14 bases sitting between them. The CDR3 consists of 15 residues. Germline assignment: CDR1 LGHNA and CDR2 YNFKEQ. The CDR3 DNA is TGTGCCAGCAGCCAATACCACCAAATTGGCAATGAGCAGTTCTTC. Amino acids: CASSQYHQIGNEQFF.

The rearrangement uses TRBV18 and TRBJ2-7; 10 nucleotides agree with TRBD1. J gave up 6 bases and V 1 base, and 9 bases lay outside the gene matches. Germline lookup yields CDR1 KGHSH and CDR2 LQKENI. This CDR3 has 16 residues. CDR3 in amino acids: CASSPRAPGQGSEQYF. The CDR3, as DNA: TGTGCCAGCTCACCACGGGCTCCGGGACAGGGGTCCGAGCAGTACTTC. Together with reference TRBV18 and TRBJ2-7, the CDR3 gives the full variable domain: NAGVMQNPRHLVRRRGQEARLRCSPMKGHSHVYWYRQLPEEGLKFMVYLQKENIIDESGMPKERFSAEFPKEGPSILRIQQVVRGDSAAYFCASSPRAPGQGSEQYFGPGTRLTVT.

The gene calls are TRBV19 and TRBJ1-1; D possibly corresponds to TRBD1 (6 bases). Germline-derived CDR1 and CDR2 are LNHDA and SQIVND (reference sequence). V dropped 6 bases and J dropped 5 bases, with 10 bases sitting between them. This CDR3 is built from 12 residues. CDR3 sequence reads: CASSRGGTEAFF. Here the CDR3 DNA reads TGTGCCAGTAGCCGAGGGGGGACTGAAGCTTTCTTT.

This clonotype occurred once. This chain links TRBV18 with TRBJ1-1; D is unresolved. Germline V lookup: CDR1 KGHSH, CDR2 LQKENI. Trimming removed 3 bases from V and 3 bases from J, with 8 bases in between. The length of the CDR3 is 13 residues. CDR3 protein: CASSPQRDTEAFF. CDR3 coding DNA: TGTGCCAGCTCACCCCAGCGGGACACTGAAGCTTTCTTT.

The sample holds one count of this clonotype. The chain employs TRBV5-4 and TRBJ2-7, with TRBD1 matching over 9 bases. Germline CDR1 SGHNT, CDR2 YYREEE (reference sequence). The junction had 9 bases not matched to a gene; V was cut back by 4 bases and J by 4 bases. The CDR3 consists of 15 residues. CDR3 coding DNA: TGTGCCAGCAGCCCCGGACAGGGGATAAGGTACGAGCAGTACTTC. Protein sequence: CASSPGQGIRYEQYF.

The V call is TRBV18, the J call TRBJ2-5, with unresolved D. The CDR3 length is 14 residues. CDR1 KGHSH and CDR2 LQKENI come from the germline V gene. V was trimmed by 2 bases and J by 3 bases, leaving 10 bases between them. The CDR3 here is CASSPTLTEETQYF. The CDR3, as DNA: TGTGCCAGCTCACCAACTCTTACGGAAGAGACCCAGTACTTC.

The genes are TRBV20-1 and TRBJ2-1, with D maybe TRBD2 (5 bases). CDR1 and CDR2 (germline): DFQATT, SNEGSKA (reference sequence). The CDR3 loop spans 14 amino acids. V lost 1 base and J lost 4, with 11 bases in between. CDR3 in amino acids: CSARVGGPYNEQFF. The CDR3 coding sequence is TGCAGTGCTAGAGTGGGCGGGCCATACAATGAGCAGTTCTTC.

The chain joins TRBV7-3 to TRBJ2-7, with 9 bases fitting TRBD1. The CDR3 runs to 17 residues. Germline assignment: CDR1 SGHTA and CDR2 FQGTGA. V shed 1 base and J 2 bases; nucleotides not matched to a gene: 9. The CDR3 DNA reads as TGTGCCAGCAGCTTAAGGGGCCCGGACAGGGGAGCCTACGAGCAGTACTTC. This codes for CASSLRGPDRGAYEQYF.

CDR3 in DNA: TGCAGAGTAAAAGTACAGGGTTCGGTAGATACGCAGTATTTT. Translation: CRVKVQGSVDTQYF. The chain is built from TRBV29-1 and TRBJ2-3, with D possibly TRBD1 on 6 matching bases. This CDR3 region has 14 residues. The germline gives CDR1 SQVTM, CDR2 ANQGSEA.

This chain joins TRBV20-1 and TRBJ2-7, with 8 bases identical to TRBD2. V lost 3 bases and J lost 7; bases outside the gene matches: 11. Per germline, CDR1 DFQATT and CDR2 SNEGSKA (reference sequence). The CDR3 sequence is 14 residues long. The CDR3 protein is CSARGGGSRSEQYF. DNA for the CDR3: TGCAGTGCTAGGGGCGGGGGGTCCCGGTCGGAGCAGTACTTC.

The chain employs TRBV7-9 and TRBJ2-5; TRBD1 aligns across 8 bases. The length of the CDR3 is 14 residues. Per germline, CDR1 SEHNR and CDR2 FQNEAQ (reference sequence). V was clipped by 5 bases and J by 3 bases; unmatched bases: 5. CDR3 sequence (DNA): TGTGCCAGCAGCATCCTGACAGGGGAAGAGACCCAGTACTTC. The encoded protein is CASSILTGEETQYF. The full variable domain, completed using reference TRBV7-9 and TRBJ2-5, is DTGVSQNPRHKITKRGQNVTFRCDPISEHNRLYWYRQTLGQGPEFLTYFQNEAQLEKSRLLSDRFSAERPKGSFSTLEIQRTEQGDSAMYLCASSILTGEETQYFGPGTRLLVL.